These 18 T cell receptor beta chains were all obtained from the same sample, sequenced in a study of human T cells and chemical hapten exposure. TCRdb called the RACE reads again in MiXCR, with one record for every CDR3 protein. The sample holds roughly 100,000 distinct CDR3 sequences, approximately 9% seen once. Time point indicated: healthy volunteer bleed at 2 weeks. Total RNA was isolated from unfractionated whole blood. The sequenced sample consisted of whole blood. Source of these receptors: a female donor in good health. Some clones in this sample may be carry-over from other donors' samples.

Worth noting for this clonotype: A read error may account for a junction end that differs from germline. V usage is TRBV5-4 and J usage is TRBJ1-1, with D hard to call. The CDR3 is 14 amino acids. CDR1 is SGHNT and CDR2 is YYREEE in the germline V gene (reference sequence). The chain's CDR3 is CVSSLESMNTEAFF. The DNA for the CDR3 is TGTGTCAGCAGCTTAGAAAGCATGAACACTGAAGCTTTCTTT.

This clonotype was observed a few times. This chain uses TRBV6-4 with TRBJ2-1; no clear D. V was trimmed by 6 bases and J by 5 bases, leaving 11 bases between them. Per the germline V gene, CDR1 is MRHNA and CDR2 is SNTAGT. This CDR3 comprises 13 residues. In DNA form, the CDR3 reads TGTGCCAGCAGCGCCGGAGATAACAATGAGCAGTTCTTC. It yields the protein CASSAGDNNEQFF.

V usage is TRBV28 and J usage is TRBJ2-5, with TRBD2 identical over 11 bases. This CDR3 region has 15 residues. V was clipped by 5 bases and J by 1 base; unmatched bases: 3. CDR1 is MDHEN and CDR2 is SYDVKM in the germline V gene. CDR3 in DNA: TGTGCCAGCAGTCCGGGACTAGCGGCCCAAGAGACCCAGTACTTC. Amino acids: CASSPGLAAQETQYF.

This clonotype came up a few times. The chain joins TRBV15 to TRBJ2-2; 8 positions match TRBD1. Germline V gene lookup returns CDR1 LNHNV and CDR2 YYDKDF (reference sequence). The V and J ends lost 0 bases and 5 bases, in that order; junction bases with no gene match: 5. This CDR3 is built from 16 residues. CDR3 coding DNA: TGTGCCACCAGCAGAGATACCCAGGGGGCAACCGGGGAGCTGTTTTTT. It encodes CATSRDTQGATGELFF.

The table lists this clonotype with a few counts. The CDR3 region has the DNA TGTGCCAGCAGTTTCTCAGCGGTAGTGCGAACCGGGGAGCTGTTTTTT. This gives the protein CASSFSAVVRTGELFF. This chain links TRBV12-3 or TRBV12-4 with TRBJ2-2; possible D gene TRBD2, 5 bases. CDR3 length: 16 residues. V shed 3 bases and J shed 5 bases, with 16 bases lying between them.

This clonotype has only a few counts. The chain joins TRBV2 to TRBJ2-6, with a weak D call TRBD2 (6 bases). Deletions cut 7 bases from V and 3 bases from J, with 22 bases between. Germline V CDR1 and CDR2: SNHLY, FYNNEI. The CDR3 sequence is 18 residues long. The CDR3 DNA follows: TGTGCCAGCACCATCCCCTCAGCGGGCGCTAATGGGGCCAACGTCCTGACTTTC. Translating gives CASTIPSAGANGANVLTF.

This clonotype was found many times. This chain connects TRBV28 to TRBJ1-2, with D possibly being TRBD1 (6 bases). CDR1 and CDR2 (germline): MDHEN, SYDVKM. CDR3 length: 12 amino acids. Trimming left V 6 bases short and J 5 bases short, with 10 bases between. Written as DNA, the CDR3 is TGTGCCAGCAGGGACAGCTCATATGGCTACACCTTC. It is translated as CASRDSSYGYTF.

This clonotype was counted once. At one of its ends the junction is not consistent with the germline gene, which may arise from a read error. This sequence joins TRBV28 and TRBJ2-1; D ambiguous. The CDR3 totals 15 residues. The germline V gene has CDR1 MDHEN and CDR2 SYDVKM. The CDR3 is CASSPYGVHHNEQIF. The CDR3 DNA sequence: TGTGCCAGCAGTCCCTATGGGGTCCACCACAATGAGCAGATCTTC.

This clonotype was seen at least ten times. The chain has TRBV29-1 and TRBJ2-2; 11 nucleotides line up with TRBD1. J lost 3 bases, V lost 6 bases, and 6 bases had no gene match. This CDR3 comprises 15 residues. CDR1 and CDR2 from the germline V gene are SQVTM and ANQGSEA. This chain's CDR3 is CSVRLGQGDTGELFF. The CDR3 DNA reads TGCAGCGTGCGACTGGGACAGGGGGACACCGGGGAGCTGTTTTTT.

This clonotype has a count of ten or more. This CDR3 is CASSKTSGPTDTQYF. In DNA, the CDR3 is TGTGCCAGCAGCAAGACTAGCGGACCAACAGATACGCAGTATTTT. The J gene is TRBJ2-3, the V gene TRBV5-4; TRBD2 matches 9 bases. V was clipped by 4 bases and J by 3 bases; unmatched bases: 6. There are 15 residues in the CDR3. Germline loops: CDR1 SGHNT, CDR2 YYREEE (reference sequence). Full variable domain (remainder filled in from reference TRBV5-4 and TRBJ2-3): ETGVTQSPTHLIKTRGQQVTLRCSSQSGHNTVSWYQQALGQGPQFIFQYYREEENGRGNFPPRFSGLQFPNYSSELNVNALELDDSALYLCASSKTSGPTDTQYFGPGTRLTVL.

The chain couples TRBV28 to TRBJ1-5; D ambiguous. From germline, CDR1 is MDHEN and CDR2 SYDVKM. Trimming left V 7 bases short and J 9 bases short, with 13 bases between. The CDR3 is 12 residues long. The CDR3 sequence is CASTLEGRPQHF. CDR3 sequence (DNA): TGTGCCAGCACCTTAGAAGGTCGGCCCCAGCATTTT.

The V gene is TRBV19, the J gene TRBJ2-3; D may be TRBD1 (6 bases). The CDR3 is 16 residues long. The V end lost 7 bases, the J end lost 1 base, and 18 bases lay between the germline ends. Germline CDR1 reads LNHDA; CDR2 reads SQIVND (reference sequence). CDR3 DNA: TGTGCCAGTAAGGGGGACCGAGGCAGATGCACAGATACGCAGTATTTT. Translating gives CASKGDRGRCTDTQYF. Full variable domain (outside the CDR3, taken from reference TRBV19 and TRBJ2-3): DGGITQSPKYLFRKEGQNVTLSCEQNLNHDAMYWYRQDPGQGLRLIYYSQIVNDFQKGDIAEGYSVSREKKESFPLTVTSAQKNPTAFYLCASKGDRGRCTDTQYFGPGTRLTVL.

This CDR3 is CASSVLLPNEQFF. As DNA, the CDR3 is TGTGCCAGCAGTGTACTGTTACCTAATGAGCAGTTCTTC. This chain links TRBV2 with TRBJ2-1; no clear D. Per germline, CDR1 SNHLY and CDR2 FYNNEI. V was pared by 4 bases and J by 7 bases, with 11 bases between. This CDR3 spans 13 amino acids. The complete variable domain, with remaining parts taken from reference TRBV2 and TRBJ2-1, reads EPEVTQTPSHQVTQMGQEVILRCVPISNHLYFYWYRQILGQKVEFLVSFYNNEISEKSEIFDDQFSVERPDGSNFTLKIRSTKLEDSAMYFCASSVLLPNEQFFGPGTRLTVL.

The chain carries TRBV7-8 and TRBJ2-5; TRBD1 or TRBD2 may be the D gene (5 bases each). V was clipped by 5 bases and J by 4 bases, with 20 bases between them. The CDR3 has 16 amino acids. Germline lookup yields CDR1 SGHVS and CDR2 FQNEAQ. CDR3 bases: TGTGCCAGCAGCATCTTTTCAACCCCCGGGACAGAGACCCAGTACTTC. This gives the protein CASSIFSTPGTETQYF.

The rearrangement links TRBV7-6 to TRBJ2-3; TRBD1 matches 8 bases. Germline assignment: CDR1 SGHVS and CDR2 FNYEAQ. This CDR3 region has 17 residues. V was pared by 3 bases and J by 2 bases, with 10 bases of the junction left unmatched. The CDR3 region is CASSFTATGETTDTQYF. CDR3 coding DNA: TGTGCCAGCAGCTTTACGGCGACAGGGGAAACCACAGATACGCAGTATTTT.

The V and J genes are TRBV6-2 or TRBV6-3 and TRBJ2-3, with D uncertain. V was shortened by 0 bases and J by 9 bases, with 7 bases between the two germline ends. The CDR3 extends over 12 amino acids. CDR1 MNHEY and CDR2 SVGEGT come from the germline V gene. CDR3 amino acids: CASSYSLDTQYF. The CDR3 DNA reads TGTGCCAGCAGTTACTCTCTAGACACGCAGTATTTT.

This clonotype came up a few times. The chain couples TRBV3-1 to TRBJ2-3; D call uncertain. CDR1 LGHDT and CDR2 YNNKEL come from the germline V gene (reference sequence). This CDR3 contains 13 residues. Trimming cost V 2 bases and J 2 bases, with 5 bases left between them. This CDR3 reads CASSQLVTDTQYF. CDR3 DNA sequence: TGTGCCAGCAGCCAATTAGTCACAGATACGCAGTATTTT.

The rearrangement links TRBV6-2 or TRBV6-3 to TRBJ2-1; TRBD2 is a possible D gene (6 bases). Germline lookup yields CDR1 MNHEY and CDR2 SVGEGT. V dropped 0 bases and J dropped 6 bases, with 15 bases sitting between them. This CDR3 has 16 residues. The CDR3 region is CASSYSREKLINEQFF. The DNA for the CDR3 is TGTGCCAGCAGTTACTCCCGGGAGAAACTGATCAATGAGCAGTTCTTC.